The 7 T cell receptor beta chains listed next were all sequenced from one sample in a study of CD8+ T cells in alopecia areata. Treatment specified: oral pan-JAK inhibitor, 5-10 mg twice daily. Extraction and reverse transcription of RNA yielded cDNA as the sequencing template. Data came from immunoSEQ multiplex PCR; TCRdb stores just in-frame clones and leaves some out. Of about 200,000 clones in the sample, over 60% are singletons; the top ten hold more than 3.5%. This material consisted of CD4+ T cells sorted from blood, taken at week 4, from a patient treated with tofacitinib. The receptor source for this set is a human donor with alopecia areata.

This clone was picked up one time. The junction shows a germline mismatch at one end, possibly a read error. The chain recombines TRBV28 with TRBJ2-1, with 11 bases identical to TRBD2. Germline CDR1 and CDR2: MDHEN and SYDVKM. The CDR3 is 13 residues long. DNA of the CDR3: TGTGCCAGCAGTTTAGGTTTTAGCGGGGGGGCAGTCTTC. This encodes CASSLGFSGGAVF.

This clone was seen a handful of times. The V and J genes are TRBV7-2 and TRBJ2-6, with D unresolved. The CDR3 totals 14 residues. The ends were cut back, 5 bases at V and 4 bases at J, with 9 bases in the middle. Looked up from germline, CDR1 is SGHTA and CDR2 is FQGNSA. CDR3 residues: CASSPEWGANVLTF. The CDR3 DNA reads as TGTGCCAGCAGCCCGGAGTGGGGGGCCAACGTCCTGACTTTC.

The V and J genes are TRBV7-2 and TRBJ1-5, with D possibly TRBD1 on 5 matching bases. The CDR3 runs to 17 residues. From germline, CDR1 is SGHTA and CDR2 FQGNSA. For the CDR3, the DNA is TGTCCTACTGGGGGGAAAAGAGAGAAGTATAGCAATCAGCCCCAGCATTTT. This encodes CPTGGKREKYSNQPQHF.

The CDR3 DNA follows: TGTGCCTGTAGCGGGGGAATTGGAGATACGCAGTATTTT. It specifies CACSGGIGDTQYF. This chain uses TRBV30 with TRBJ2-3; TRBD2 matches at 9 bases. Germline V gives CDR1 GTSNPN, CDR2 SVGIG (reference sequence). V lost 6 bases to trimming and J lost 5 bases; unmatched junction nucleotides: 6. This CDR3 has 13 amino acids.

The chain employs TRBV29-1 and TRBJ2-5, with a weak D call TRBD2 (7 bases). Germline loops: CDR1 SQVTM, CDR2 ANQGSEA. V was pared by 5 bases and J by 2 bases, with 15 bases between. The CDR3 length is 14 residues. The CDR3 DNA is TGCAGCGTTCGGCGGGGGCCCGCGCAAGAGACCCAGTACTTC. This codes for CSVRRGPAQETQYF.

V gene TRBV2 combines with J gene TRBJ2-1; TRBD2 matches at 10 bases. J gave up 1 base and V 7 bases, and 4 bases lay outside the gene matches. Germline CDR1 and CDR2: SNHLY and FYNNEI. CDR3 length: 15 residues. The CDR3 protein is CASTQTSGSYNEQFF. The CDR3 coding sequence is TGTGCCAGCACCCAGACTAGCGGGTCCTACAATGAGCAGTTCTTC.

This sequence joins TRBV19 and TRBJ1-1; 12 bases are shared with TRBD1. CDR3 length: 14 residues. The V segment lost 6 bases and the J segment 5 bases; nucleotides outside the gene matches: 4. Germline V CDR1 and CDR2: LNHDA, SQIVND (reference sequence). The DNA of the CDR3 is TGTGCCAGTAGGGGACAGGGGGCGTGGACTGAAGCTTTCTTT. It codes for CASRGQGAWTEAFF.